Following are 3 T cell receptor beta chains from one sample sequenced in a study of blood T cell repertoires in COVID-19. Data came from immunoSEQ multiplex PCR; TCRdb stores just in-frame clones and leaves some out. Among roughly 300,000 clones listed, about nine tenths were seen once. The material sequenced was PBMCs or T cells enriched from blood (not recorded which). The receptors here all came from a woman aged 40 to 50 with acute COVID-19.

This clone was found once. The CDR3 loop reads CASSLAVLAGGDTGELFF. DNA for the CDR3: TGTGCCAGCAGCTTAGCCGTACTAGCGGGAGGCGACACCGGGGAGCTGTTTTTT. The chain has TRBV11-2 and TRBJ2-2; 12 nucleotides agree with TRBD2. Germline assignment: CDR1 SGHAT and CDR2 FQNNGV. The CDR3 consists of 18 residues. Losses at the gene ends were 1 base for V and 3 bases for J; bases not matched to a gene: 6.

The chain couples TRBV7-2 to TRBJ1-6, with TRBD1 identical over 8 bases. V lost 2 bases and J lost 6; bases outside the gene matches: 3. Germline-derived CDR1 and CDR2 are SGHTA and FQGNSA. The CDR3 length is 15 residues. DNA for the CDR3: TGTGCCAGCAGCTTACAGGGGGCTCTTAATTCACCCCTCCACTTT. This sequence encodes CASSLQGALNSPLHF.

This sequence joins TRBV2 and TRBJ1-5; the D gene is possibly TRBD1 (5 bases). Trimming shortened V by 3 bases and J by 6 bases, and 12 bases separated the two germline ends. Germline CDR1 reads SNHLY; CDR2 reads FYNNEI. This CDR3 comprises 14 residues. The CDR3 DNA is TGTGCCAGCAGTGATAAGACAGAGCGTCAGCCCCAGCATTTT. Amino acids: CASSDKTERQPQHF. The full variable domain, in which reference TRBV2 and TRBJ1-5 provide the parts outside the CDR3, is EPEVTQTPSHQVTQMGQEVILRCVPISNHLYFYWYRQILGQKVEFLVSFYNNEISEKSEIFDDQFSVERPDGSNFTLKIRSTKLEDSAMYFCASSDKTERQPQHFGDGTRLSIL.